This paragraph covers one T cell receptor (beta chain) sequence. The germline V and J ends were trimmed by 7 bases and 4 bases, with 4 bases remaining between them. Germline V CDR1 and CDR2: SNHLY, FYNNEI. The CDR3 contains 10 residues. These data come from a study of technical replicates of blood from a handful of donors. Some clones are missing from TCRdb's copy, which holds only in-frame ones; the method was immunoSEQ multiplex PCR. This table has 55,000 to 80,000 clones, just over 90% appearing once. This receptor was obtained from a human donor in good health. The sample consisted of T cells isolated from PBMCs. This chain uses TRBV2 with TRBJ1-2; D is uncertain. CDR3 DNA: TGTGCCAGCACCAGCTATGGCTACACCTTC. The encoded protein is CASTSYGYTF.